The clone carrying this TCR beta chain was counted once. The antigen is unknown. The isolated RNA, all of it, was reverse transcribed, so expressed TCRB transcripts were what got sequenced. Clones were read by immunoSEQ multiplex PCR, and TCRdb kept only the in-frame ones, dropping some. Here the sample spans almost 350,000 clones, roughly a tenth being singletons. Deletions cut 4 bases from V and 0 bases from J, with 9 bases between. The CDR3 totals 14 residues. Germline CDR1 MNHNY, CDR2 SVGAGI (reference sequence). The source of the sample is a study of beta chain features in type 1 diabetes. Findings and caveats of the study: TCRB CDR3s were moderately but significantly shorter in Type 1 diabetes patients in all four CD4+ subsets. In comparison with healthy donors, patients had naive, central memory and Treg TCRB repertoires that appeared more similar.

V is TRBV6-6 and J is TRBJ1-1; D possibly corresponds to TRBD1 (6 bases). This receptor was obtained from a man younger than 45 with type 1 diabetes. Sequencing input: central memory CD4+ T cells from blood. The CDR3 DNA reads as TGTGCCAGCAGTTGGACAGACCTGAACACTGAAGCTTTCTTT. Translating it yields CASSWTDLNTEAFF.